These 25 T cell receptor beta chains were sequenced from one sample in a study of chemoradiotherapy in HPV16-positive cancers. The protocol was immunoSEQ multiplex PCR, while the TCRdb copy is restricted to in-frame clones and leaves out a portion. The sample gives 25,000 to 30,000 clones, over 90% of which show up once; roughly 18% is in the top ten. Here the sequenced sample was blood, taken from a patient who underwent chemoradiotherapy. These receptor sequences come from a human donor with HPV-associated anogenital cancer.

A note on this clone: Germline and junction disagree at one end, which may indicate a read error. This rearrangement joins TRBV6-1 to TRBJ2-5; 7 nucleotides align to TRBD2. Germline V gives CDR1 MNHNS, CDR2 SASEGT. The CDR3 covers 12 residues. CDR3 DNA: TGTGCCAGCGGGACTACTCGGGAGAGCCAGTACTTC. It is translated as CASGTTRESQYF.

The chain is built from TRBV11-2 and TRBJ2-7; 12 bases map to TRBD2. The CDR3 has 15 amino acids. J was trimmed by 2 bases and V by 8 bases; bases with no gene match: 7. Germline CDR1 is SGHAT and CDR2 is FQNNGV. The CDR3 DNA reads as TGTGCCAGCTCAAGGACTAGCGGGGATACCTACGAGCAGTACTTC. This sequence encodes CASSRTSGDTYEQYF. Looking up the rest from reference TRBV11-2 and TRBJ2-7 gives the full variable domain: EAGVAQSPRYKIIEKRQSVAFWCNPISGHATLYWYQQILGQGPKLLIQFQNNGVVDDSQLPKDRFSAERLKGVDSTLKIQPAKLEDSAVYLCASSRTSGDTYEQYFGPGTRLTVT.

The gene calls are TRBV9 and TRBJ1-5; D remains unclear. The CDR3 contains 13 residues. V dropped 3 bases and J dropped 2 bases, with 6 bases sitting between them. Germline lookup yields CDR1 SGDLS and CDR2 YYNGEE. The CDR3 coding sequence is TGTGCCAGCAGCGGGGTGGGCAATCAGCCCCAGCATTTT. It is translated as CASSGVGNQPQHF.

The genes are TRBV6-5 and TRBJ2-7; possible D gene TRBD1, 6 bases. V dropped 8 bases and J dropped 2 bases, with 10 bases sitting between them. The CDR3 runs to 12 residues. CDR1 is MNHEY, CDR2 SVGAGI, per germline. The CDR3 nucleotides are TGTGCCAGCTCCGGGACAACCTACGAGCAGTACTTC. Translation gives CASSGTTYEQYF.

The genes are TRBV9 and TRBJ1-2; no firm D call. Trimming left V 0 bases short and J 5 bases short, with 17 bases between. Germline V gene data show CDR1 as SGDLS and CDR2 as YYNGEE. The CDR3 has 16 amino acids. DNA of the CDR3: TGTGCCAGCAGCGTAGTGGCAGGACCAAGGTGGTATGGCTACACCTTC. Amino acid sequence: CASSVVAGPRWYGYTF.

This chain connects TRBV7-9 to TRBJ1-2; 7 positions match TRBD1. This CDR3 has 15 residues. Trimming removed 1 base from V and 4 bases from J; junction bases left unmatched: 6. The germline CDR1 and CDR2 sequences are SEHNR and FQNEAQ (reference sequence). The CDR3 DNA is TGTGCCAGCAGCTTAGTAGGGGGCGCGAGCTATGGCTACACCTTC. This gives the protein CASSLVGGASYGYTF.

In DNA form, the CDR3 reads TGTGCCAGCAGCCTCCATTGGTGGGATGAAAAACTGTTTTTT. This translates into CASSLHWWDEKLFF. This chain uses TRBV7-2 with TRBJ1-4; unclear D gene. V was cut by 5 bases and J by 6 bases, with 13 bases left in between. This CDR3 comprises 14 residues. Germline values: CDR1 SGHTA, CDR2 FQGNSA.

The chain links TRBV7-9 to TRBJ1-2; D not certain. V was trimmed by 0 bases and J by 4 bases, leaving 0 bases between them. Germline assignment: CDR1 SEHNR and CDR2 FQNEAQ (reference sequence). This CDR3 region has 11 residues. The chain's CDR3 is CASSLAYGYTF. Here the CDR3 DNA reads TGTGCCAGCAGCTTAGCCTATGGCTACACCTTC.

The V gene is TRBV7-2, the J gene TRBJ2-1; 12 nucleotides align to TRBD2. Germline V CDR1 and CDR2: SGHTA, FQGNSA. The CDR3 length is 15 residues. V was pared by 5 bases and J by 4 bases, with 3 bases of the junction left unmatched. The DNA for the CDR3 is TGTGCCAGCAGCCCGACTAGCGGGGGTTACAATGAGCAGTTCTTC. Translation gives CASSPTSGGYNEQFF.

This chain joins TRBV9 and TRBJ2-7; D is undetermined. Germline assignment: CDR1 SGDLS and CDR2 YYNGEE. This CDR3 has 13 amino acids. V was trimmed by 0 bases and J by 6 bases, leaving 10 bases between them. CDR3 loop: CASSVEMEGEQYF. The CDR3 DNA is TGTGCCAGCAGCGTAGAAATGGAAGGCGAGCAGTACTTC. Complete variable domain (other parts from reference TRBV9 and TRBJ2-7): DSGVTQTPKHLITATGQRVTLRCSPRSGDLSVYWYQQSLDQGLQFLIQYYNGEERAKGNILERFSAQQFPDLHSELNLSSLELGDSALYFCASSVEMEGEQYFGPGTRLTVT.

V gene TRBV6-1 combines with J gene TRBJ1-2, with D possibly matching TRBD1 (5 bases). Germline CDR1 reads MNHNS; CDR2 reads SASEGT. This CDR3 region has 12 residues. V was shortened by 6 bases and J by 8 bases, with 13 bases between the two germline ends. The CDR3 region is CASRGGSRGYTF. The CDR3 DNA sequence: TGTGCCAGCAGGGGGGGTTCGAGGGGCTACACCTTC.

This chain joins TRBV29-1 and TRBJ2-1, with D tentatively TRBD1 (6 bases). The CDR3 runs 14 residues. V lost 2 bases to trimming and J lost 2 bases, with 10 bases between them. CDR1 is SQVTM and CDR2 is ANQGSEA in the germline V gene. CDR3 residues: CSVEIRGTYNEQFF. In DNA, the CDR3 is TGCAGCGTTGAAATCAGGGGAACCTACAATGAGCAGTTCTTC.

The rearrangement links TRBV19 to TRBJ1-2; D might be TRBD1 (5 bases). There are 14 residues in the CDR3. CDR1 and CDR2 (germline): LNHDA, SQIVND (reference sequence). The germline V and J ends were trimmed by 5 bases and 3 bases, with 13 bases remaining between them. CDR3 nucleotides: TGTGCCAGTAGTGCTCGGGGGGTAGACTATGGCTACACCTTC. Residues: CASSARGVDYGYTF.

For the CDR3, the DNA is TGTGCCAGCAGTTTACGGGCCCGCACAGATACGCAGTATTTT. Encoded protein: CASSLRARTDTQYF. The V and J genes are TRBV27 and TRBJ2-3; D is ambiguous. Per the germline V gene, CDR1 is MNHEY and CDR2 is SMNVEV (reference sequence). The CDR3 covers 14 residues. The V end lost 2 bases, the J end lost 1 base, and 7 bases lay between the germline ends.

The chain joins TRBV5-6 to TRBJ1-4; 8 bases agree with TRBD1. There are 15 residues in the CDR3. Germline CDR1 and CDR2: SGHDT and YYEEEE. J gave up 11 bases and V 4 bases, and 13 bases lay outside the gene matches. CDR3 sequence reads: CASSGTGSLGVKLFF. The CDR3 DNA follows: TGTGCCAGCAGCGGGACAGGCTCGTTGGGAGTGAAACTGTTTTTT.

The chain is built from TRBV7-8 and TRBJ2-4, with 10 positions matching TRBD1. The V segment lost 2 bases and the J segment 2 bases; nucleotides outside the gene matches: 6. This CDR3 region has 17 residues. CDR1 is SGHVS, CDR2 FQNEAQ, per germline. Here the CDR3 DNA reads TGTGCCAGCAGCTTATTACGACAGGGGGCCACCAAAAACATTCAGTACTTC. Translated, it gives CASSLLRQGATKNIQYF.

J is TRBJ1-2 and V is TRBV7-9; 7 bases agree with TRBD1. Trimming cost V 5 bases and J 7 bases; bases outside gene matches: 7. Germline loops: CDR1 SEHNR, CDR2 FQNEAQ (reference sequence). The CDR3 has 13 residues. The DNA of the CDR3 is TGTGCCAGCAGCCCGGACAGGCCGTCTGGCTACACCTTC. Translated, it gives CASSPDRPSGYTF.

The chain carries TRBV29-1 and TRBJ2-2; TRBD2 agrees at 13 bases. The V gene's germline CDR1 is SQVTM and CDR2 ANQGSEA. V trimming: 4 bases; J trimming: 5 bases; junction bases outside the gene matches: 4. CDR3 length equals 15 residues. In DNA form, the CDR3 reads TGCAGCGTTGGGACTAGCGGGAGAGGTACCGGGGAGCTGTTTTTT. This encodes CSVGTSGRGTGELFF.

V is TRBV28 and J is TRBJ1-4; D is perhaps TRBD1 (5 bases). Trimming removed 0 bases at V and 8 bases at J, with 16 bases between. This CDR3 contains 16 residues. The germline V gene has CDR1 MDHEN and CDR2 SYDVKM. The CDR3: CASSLWGGGAAEKLFF. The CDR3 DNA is TGTGCCAGCAGTTTATGGGGGGGTGGGGCCGCCGAAAAACTGTTTTTT.

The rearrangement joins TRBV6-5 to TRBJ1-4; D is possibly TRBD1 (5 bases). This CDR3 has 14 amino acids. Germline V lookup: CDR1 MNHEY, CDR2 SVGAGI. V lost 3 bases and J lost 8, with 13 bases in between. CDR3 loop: CASSYMRGKEKLFF. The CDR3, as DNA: TGTGCCAGCAGTTATATGAGGGGAAAGGAAAAACTGTTTTTT.

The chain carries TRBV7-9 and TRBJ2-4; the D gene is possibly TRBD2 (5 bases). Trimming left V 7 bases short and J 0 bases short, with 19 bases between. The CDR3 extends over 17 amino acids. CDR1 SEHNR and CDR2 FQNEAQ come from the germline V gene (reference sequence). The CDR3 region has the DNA TGTGCCAGCACTCCACCCGGGGAATGGCGAGCCAAAAACATTCAGTACTTC. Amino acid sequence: CASTPPGEWRAKNIQYF.

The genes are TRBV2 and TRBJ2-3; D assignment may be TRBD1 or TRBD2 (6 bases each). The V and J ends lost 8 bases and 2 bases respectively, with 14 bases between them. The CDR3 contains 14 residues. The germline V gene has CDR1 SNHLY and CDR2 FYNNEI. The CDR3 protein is CASSRGRLTDTQYF. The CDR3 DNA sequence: TGTGCCAGCTCCCGGGGGCGCCTCACAGATACGCAGTATTTT.

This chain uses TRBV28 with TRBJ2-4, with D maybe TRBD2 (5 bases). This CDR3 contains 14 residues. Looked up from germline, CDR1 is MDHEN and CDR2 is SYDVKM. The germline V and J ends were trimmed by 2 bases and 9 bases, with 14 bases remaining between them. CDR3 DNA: TGTGCCAGCAGTTTAATAGGTGGGAGAGGCATTCAGTACTTC. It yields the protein CASSLIGGRGIQYF.

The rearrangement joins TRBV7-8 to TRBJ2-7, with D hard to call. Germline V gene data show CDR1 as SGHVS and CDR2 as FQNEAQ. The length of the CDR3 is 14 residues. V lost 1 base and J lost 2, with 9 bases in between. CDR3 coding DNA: TGTGCCAGCAGCTTAGTCGTCGGAGCCTACGAGCAGTACTTC. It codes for CASSLVVGAYEQYF. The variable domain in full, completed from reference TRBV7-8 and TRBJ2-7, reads GAGVSQSPRYKVAKRGQDVALRCDPISGHVSLFWYQQALGQGPEFLTYFQNEAQLDKSGLPSDRFFAERPEGSVSTLKIQRTQQEDSAVYLCASSLVVGAYEQYFGPGTRLTVT.

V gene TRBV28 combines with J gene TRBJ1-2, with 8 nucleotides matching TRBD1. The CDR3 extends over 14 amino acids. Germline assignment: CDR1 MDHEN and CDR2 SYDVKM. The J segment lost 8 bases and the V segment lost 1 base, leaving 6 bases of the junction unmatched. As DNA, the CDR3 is TGTGCCAGCAGTTTATCAGGGGGCTTAAGAGGCTACACCTTC. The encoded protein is CASSLSGGLRGYTF.